Below, one T cell receptor beta chain is given with its context. This sample was included in a study of T cells in Graves' hyperthyroidism and ophthalmopathy. The source material, RNA transcripts, was used to amplify TCR beta CDR3 regions. First-round RT-PCR of the TCR CDR3 relied on the HTBI primer set. TCRdb reanalysed the multiplex PCR reads using MiXCR and keeps one entry per CDR3 protein. This table holds roughly 630,000 distinct CDR3 sequences, around 14% found once. There are 15 residues in the CDR3. V was pared by 0 bases and J by 4 bases, with 10 bases between. Germline-derived CDR1 and CDR2 are SGHVS and FQNEAQ.

The chain carries TRBV7-8 and TRBJ1-3, with D unresolved. Source material: blood. The sequence derives from a woman in her twenties or thirties with Graves' hyperthyroidism. The CDR3 loop is CASSLASPEGNTIYF. In nucleotides, the CDR3 is TGTGCCAGCAGCTTAGCTTCCCCCGAAGGAAACACCATATATTTT.